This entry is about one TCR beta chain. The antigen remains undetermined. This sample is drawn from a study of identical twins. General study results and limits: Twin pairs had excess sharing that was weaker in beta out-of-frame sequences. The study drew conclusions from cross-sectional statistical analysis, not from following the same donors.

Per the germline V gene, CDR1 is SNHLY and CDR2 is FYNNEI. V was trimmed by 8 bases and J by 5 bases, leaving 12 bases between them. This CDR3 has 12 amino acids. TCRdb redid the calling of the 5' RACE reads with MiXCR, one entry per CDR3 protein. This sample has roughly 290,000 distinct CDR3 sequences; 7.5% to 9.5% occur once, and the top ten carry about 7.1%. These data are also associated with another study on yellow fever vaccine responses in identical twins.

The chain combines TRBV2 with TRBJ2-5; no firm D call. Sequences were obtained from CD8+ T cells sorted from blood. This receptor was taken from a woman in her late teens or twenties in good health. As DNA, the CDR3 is TGTGCCAGCGCCGAAAGGTTGGAGACCCAGTACTTC. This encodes CASAERLETQYF.